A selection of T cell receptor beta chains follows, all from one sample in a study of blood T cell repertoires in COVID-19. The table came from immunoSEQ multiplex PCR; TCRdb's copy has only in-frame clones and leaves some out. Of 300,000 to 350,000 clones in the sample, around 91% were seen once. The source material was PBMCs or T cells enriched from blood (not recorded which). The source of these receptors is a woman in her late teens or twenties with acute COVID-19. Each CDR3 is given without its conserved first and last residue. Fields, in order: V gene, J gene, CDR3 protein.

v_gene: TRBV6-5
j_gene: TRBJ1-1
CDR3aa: ASSSPGSMNTEAF

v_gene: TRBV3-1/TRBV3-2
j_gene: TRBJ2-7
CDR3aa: ASSQRQIITGTGMREQY

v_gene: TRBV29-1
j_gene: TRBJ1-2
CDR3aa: SVSDRINNYGYT

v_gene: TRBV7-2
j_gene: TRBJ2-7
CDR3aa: ASSPTSLDSYEQY

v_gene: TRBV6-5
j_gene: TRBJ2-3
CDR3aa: ASSYAGDTQY

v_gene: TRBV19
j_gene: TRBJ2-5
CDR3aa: ASSAMGGPKETQY

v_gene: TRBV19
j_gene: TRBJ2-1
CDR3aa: ASSIDLGTGNEQF

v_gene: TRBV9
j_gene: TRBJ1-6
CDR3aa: ASSVGGNGSPLH

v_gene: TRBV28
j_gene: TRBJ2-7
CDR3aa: ASSLDRREQY

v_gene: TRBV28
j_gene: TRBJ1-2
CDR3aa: ASRTGGYYGYT

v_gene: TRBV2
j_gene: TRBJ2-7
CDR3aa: ASSVLRLAGEDEQY

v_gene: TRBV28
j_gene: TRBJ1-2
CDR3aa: ASSLTGSPVDT

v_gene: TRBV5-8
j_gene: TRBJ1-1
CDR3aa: ASSLVSGIQNTEAF

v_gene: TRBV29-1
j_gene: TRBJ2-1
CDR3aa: SVVTGTGESVGQF

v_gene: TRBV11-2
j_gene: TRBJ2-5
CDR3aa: ASSRGETQY

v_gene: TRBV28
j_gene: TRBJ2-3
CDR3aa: ASSSGAAGTDTQY

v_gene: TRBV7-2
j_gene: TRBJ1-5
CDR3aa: ASSLSRGLGNQPQH

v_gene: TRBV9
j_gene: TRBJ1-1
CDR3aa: ASSVGQDTEAF

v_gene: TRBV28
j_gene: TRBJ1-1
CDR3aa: ASRSYMNTEAF

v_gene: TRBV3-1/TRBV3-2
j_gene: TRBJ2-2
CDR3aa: ASSRQGANTGELF

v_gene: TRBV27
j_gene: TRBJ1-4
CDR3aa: ASSPAGTGGVEKLF

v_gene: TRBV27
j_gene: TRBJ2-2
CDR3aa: ASSAQGTGELF

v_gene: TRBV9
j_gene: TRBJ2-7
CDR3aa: ASSVETSDEQY

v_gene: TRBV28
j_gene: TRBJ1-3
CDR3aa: ASTPFPGFGNTIY

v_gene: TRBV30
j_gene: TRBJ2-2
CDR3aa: AWTTRRTSDNTGELF

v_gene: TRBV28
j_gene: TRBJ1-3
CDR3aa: ASSRRDVSGNTIY

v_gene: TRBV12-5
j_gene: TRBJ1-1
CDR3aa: ASGLNYPTRTVMNTEAF

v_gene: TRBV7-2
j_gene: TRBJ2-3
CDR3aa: ASTFTPDKPL

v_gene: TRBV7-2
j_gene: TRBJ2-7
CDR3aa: ASSSRTSGRESYEQY

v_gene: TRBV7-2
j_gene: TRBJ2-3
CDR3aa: ASSLARASRRDTQY

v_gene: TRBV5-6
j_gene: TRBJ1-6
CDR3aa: ASRTGQTNSPLH

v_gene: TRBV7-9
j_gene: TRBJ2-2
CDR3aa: ASSLPRELF

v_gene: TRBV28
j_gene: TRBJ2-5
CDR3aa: ASSSQITRGFQETQY

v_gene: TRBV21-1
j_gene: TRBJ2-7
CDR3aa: ASTQGAGNTYEQY

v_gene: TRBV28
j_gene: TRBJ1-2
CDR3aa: ASSLPGHEDYGYT

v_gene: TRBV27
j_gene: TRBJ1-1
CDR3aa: ASSQARQGAFRAF

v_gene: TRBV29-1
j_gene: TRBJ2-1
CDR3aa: SVEDMAGGNEQF

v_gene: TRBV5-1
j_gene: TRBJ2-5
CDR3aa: ASSLGTVYQETQY

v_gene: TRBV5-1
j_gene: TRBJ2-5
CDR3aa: ASSLSRGGEETQY

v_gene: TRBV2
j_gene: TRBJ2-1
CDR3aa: ASLAGTHYNEQF

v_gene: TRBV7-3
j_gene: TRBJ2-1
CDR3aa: ASSLGTSGYNEQF

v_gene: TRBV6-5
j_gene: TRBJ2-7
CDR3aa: ASSYRDSKLYEQY

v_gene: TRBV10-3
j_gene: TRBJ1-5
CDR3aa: AISGTPDYQPQH

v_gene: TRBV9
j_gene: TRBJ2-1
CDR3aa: ASSFGLEGSYNEQF

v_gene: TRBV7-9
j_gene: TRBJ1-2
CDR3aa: ASSLTGDDYGYT

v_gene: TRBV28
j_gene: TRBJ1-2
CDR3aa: ASSLARHYGYT

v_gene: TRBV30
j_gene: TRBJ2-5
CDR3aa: AWSVIVLETQY

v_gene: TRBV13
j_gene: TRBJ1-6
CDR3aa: ASSSYQQGMGVYNSPLH

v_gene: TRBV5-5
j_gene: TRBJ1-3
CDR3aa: ASSTGQSSSGNTIY

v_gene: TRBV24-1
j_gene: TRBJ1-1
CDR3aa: ATSDRGEAF

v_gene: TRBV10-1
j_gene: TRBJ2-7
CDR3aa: ASSESGTGTYEQY

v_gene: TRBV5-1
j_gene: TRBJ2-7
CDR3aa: ASSLGGQQSYEQY